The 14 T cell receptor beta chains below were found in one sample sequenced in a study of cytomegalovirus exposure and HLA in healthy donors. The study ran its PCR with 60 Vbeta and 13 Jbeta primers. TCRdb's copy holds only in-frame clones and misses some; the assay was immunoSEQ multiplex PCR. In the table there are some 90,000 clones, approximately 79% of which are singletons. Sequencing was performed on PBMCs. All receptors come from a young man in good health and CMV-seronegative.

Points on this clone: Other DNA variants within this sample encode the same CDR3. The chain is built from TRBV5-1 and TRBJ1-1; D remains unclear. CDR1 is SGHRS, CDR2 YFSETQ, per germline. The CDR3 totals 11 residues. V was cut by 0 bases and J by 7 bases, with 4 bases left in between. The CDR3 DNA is TGCGCCAGCAGCTTGGCCAGTGAAGCTTTCTTT. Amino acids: CASSLASEAFF.

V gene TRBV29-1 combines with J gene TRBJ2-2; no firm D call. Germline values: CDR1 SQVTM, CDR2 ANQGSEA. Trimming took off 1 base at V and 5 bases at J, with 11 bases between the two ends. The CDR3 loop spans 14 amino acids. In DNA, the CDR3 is TGCAGCGTTGAAGGGAGATCGGGTACCGGGGAGCTGTTTTTT. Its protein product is CSVEGRSGTGELFF.

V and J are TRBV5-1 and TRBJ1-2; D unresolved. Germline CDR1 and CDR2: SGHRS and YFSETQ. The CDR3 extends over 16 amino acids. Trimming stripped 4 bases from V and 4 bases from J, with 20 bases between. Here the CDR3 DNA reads TGCGCCAGCAGCCCGACGGGTAGTCAAGTACTCTATGGCTACACCTTC. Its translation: CASSPTGSQVLYGYTF.

The DNA for the CDR3 is TGTGCCAGCAGCGGGGGGGGACCCACCCCCTACGAGCAGTACTTC. This gives the protein CASSGGGPTPYEQYF. The chain is built from TRBV5-4 and TRBJ2-7; 7 bases map to TRBD2. The CDR3 is 15 amino acids. V lost 4 bases and J lost 2; bases outside the gene matches: 9. Germline-derived CDR1 and CDR2 are SGHNT and YYREEE (reference sequence).

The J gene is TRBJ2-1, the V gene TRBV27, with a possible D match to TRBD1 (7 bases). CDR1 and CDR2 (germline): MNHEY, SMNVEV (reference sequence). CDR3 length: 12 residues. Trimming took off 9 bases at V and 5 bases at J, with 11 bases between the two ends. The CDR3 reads CARSRGDNEQFF. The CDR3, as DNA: TGTGCCAGGAGCAGGGGGGACAATGAGCAGTTCTTC.

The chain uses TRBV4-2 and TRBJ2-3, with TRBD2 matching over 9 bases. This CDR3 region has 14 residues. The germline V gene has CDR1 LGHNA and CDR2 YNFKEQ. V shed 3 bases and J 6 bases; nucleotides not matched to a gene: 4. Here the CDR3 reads CASSQGLADDTQYF. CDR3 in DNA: TGTGCCAGCAGCCAGGGACTAGCAGATGATACGCAGTATTTT.

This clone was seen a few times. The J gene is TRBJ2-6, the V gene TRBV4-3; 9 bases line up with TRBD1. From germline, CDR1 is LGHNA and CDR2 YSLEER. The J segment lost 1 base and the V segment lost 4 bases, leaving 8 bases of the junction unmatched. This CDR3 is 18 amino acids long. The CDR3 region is CASSLAGTGISGANVLTF. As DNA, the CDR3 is TGCGCCAGCAGCCTAGCCGGGACAGGGATATCTGGGGCCAACGTCCTGACTTTC.

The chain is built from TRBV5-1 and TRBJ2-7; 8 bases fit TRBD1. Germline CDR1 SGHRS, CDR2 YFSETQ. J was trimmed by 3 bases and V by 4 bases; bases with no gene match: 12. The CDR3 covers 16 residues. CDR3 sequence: CASSPSSGTGDYEQYF. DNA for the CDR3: TGCGCCAGCAGCCCCTCATCCGGGACAGGAGACTACGAGCAGTACTTC.

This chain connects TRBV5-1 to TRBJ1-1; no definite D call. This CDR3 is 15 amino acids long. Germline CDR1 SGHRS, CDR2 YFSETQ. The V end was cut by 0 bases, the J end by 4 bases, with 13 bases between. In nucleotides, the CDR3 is TGCGCCAGCAGCTTGGTCCCAAACTCGGGCACTGAAGCTTTCTTT. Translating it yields CASSLVPNSGTEAFF.

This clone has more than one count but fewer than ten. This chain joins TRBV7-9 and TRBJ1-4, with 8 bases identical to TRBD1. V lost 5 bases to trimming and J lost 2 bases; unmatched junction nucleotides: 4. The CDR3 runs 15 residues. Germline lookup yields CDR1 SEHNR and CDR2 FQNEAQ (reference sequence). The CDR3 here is CASSPDRATNEKLFF. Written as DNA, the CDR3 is TGTGCCAGCAGCCCGGACAGGGCCACTAATGAAAAACTGTTTTTT.

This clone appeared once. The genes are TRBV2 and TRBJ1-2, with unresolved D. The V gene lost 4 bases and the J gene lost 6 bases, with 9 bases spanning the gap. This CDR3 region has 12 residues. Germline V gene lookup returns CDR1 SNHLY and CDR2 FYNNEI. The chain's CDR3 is CASSGEVHGYTF. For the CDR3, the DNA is TGTGCCAGCAGTGGGGAGGTCCATGGCTACACCTTC.

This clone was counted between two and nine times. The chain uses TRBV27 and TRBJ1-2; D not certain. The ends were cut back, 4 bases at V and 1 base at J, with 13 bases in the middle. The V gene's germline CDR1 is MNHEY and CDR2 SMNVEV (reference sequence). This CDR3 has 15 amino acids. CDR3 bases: TGTGCCAGCAGTTCGGGAGGATCGGATAACTATGGCTACACCTTC. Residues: CASSSGGSDNYGYTF.

The CDR3: CASSRNSGGTEAFF. CDR3 sequence (DNA): TGTGCCAGCAGCCGAAACAGTGGTGGCACTGAAGCTTTCTTT. V gene TRBV4-2 combines with J gene TRBJ1-1, with no clear D. V was cut by 4 bases and J by 4 bases, with 13 bases left in between. CDR3 length: 14 residues. From germline, CDR1 is LGHNA and CDR2 YNFKEQ.

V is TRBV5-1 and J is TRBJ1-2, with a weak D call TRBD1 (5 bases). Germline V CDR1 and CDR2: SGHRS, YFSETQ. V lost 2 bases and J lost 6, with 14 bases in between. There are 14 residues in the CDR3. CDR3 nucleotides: TGCGCCAGCAGCTTAGGGGCCCCCCTGGATGGCTACACCTTC. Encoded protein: CASSLGAPLDGYTF.